At least ten counts were recorded for the clone carrying this T cell receptor beta chain. The data were obtained in a study of neurological immune-mediated disorders. TCRdb fed the 5' RACE reads into MiXCR, producing one record per CDR3 protein. The repertoire holds about 59,000 distinct CDR3 sequences, with under 30% as singletons. V lost 5 bases, J lost 8 bases, and 6 bases stayed unmatched. This CDR3 contains 14 residues. Specified time point: technical triplicate 2. Sequencing was carried out using PBMCs. The chain combines TRBV12-3 or TRBV12-4 with TRBJ1-5; 10 bases agree with TRBD1. The sequence came from a man aged 60 to 75 with HTLV-1-associated myelopathy (HAM/TSP). CDR3 sequence: CASSPRDRGEPQHF. The CDR3 region has the DNA TGTGCCAGCAGTCCTAGGGACAGGGGTGAGCCCCAGCATTTT.